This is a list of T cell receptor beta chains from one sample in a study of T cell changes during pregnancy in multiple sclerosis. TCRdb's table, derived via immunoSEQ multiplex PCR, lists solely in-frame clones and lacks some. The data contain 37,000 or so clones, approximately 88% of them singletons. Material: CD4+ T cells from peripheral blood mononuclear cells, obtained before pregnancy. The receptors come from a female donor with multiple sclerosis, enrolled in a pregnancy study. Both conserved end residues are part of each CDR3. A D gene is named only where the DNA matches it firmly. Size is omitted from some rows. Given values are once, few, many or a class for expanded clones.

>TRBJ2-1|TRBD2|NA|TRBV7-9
CASSFYSGTMYNEQFF
TGTGCCAGCAGCTTCTATAGCGGGACGATGTACAATGAGCAGTTCTTC
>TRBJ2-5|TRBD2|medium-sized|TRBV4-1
CASSLGWREVETQYF
TGCGCCAGCAGCCTCGGTTGGCGGGAGGTTGAGACCCAGTACTTC
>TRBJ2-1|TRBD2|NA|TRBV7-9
CASSTGLAGNNEQFF
TGTGCCAGCAGCACCGGACTAGCGGGTAACAATGAGCAGTTCTTC
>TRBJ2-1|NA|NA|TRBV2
CASSASHEQFF
TGTGCCAGCAGCGCTAGCCATGAGCAGTTCTTC
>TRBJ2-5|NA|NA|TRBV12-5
CASGLEETQYF
TGTGCTAGTGGTCTCGAAGAGACCCAGTACTTC
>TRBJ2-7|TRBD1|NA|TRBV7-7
CASSSGTGPYEQYF
TGTGCTAGCAGCTCCGGGACAGGTCCCTACGAGCAGTACTTC
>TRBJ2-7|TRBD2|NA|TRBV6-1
CASSPLAGGTYEQYF
TGTGCCAGCAGCCCCCTAGCGGGAGGGACCTACGAGCAGTACTTC
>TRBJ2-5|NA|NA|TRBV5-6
CASSLVAAQETQYF
TGTGCCAGCAGCTTGGTGGCGGCCCAAGAGACCCAGTACTTC
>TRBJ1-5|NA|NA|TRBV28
CASSAGNQPQHF
TGTGCCAGCAGTGCAGGGAATCAGCCCCAGCATTTT
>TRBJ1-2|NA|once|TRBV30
CAWSGSVNYGYTF
TGTGCCTGGAGTGGCTCGGTCAATTATGGCTACACCTTC
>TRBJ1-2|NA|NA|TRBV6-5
CASSYSTGGYGYTF
TGTGCCAGCAGTTACTCGACCGGGGGCTATGGCTACACCTTC
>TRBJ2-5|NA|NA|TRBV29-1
CSVVGLETQYF
TGCAGCGTTGTGGGGCTAGAGACCCAGTACTTC
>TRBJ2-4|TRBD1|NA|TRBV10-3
CAISGTGSKNIQYF
TGTGCCATCAGTGGGACAGGCTCCAAAAACATTCAGTACTTC
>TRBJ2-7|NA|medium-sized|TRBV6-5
CASSMTANTYEQYF
TGTGCCAGCAGCATGACAGCAAATACCTACGAGCAGTACTTC
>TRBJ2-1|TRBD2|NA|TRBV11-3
CASSLGAGGPLEQFF
TGTGCCAGCAGCTTAGGAGCGGGAGGGCCCTTAGAGCAGTTCTTC
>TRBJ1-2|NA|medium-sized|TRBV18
CASSQEQGSNYGYTF
TGTGCCAGCTCCCAAGAGCAGGGGTCAAACTATGGCTACACCTTC
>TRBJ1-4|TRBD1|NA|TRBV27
CASSLSTPGGTNEKLFF
TGTGCCAGCAGTTTATCAACCCCAGGGGGGACTAATGAAAAACTGTTTTTT
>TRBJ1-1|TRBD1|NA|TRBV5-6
CASSLVQDRVKTEAFF
TGTGCCAGCAGCTTGGTCCAGGACAGGGTGAAAACTGAAGCTTTCTTT
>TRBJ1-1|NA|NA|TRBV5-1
CASSLALGGNTEAFF
TGCGCCAGCAGCTTGGCGCTAGGGGGGAACACTGAAGCTTTCTTT
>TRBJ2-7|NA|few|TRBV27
CASSSRTGRAYEQYF
TGTGCCAGCAGTTCCCGGACAGGGAGGGCCTACGAGCAGTACTTC
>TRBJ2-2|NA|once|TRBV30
CAWSVGGIDHGELFF
TGTGCCTGGAGTGTAGGCGGGATAGATCACGGGGAGCTGTTTTTT
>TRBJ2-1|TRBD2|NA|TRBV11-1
CASKRDDNEQFF
TGTGCCAGCAAGCGGGACGACAATGAGCAGTTCTTC
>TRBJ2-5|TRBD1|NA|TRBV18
CASSPPIANRGQETQYF
TGTGCCAGCTCACCACCGATTGCCAACAGGGGGCAAGAGACCCAGTACTTC
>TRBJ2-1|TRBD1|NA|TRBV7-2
CASSLDRGDNEQFF
TGTGCCAGCAGCTTAGACAGGGGGGACAATGAGCAGTTCTTC
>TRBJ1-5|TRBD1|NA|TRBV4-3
CASSQATGGTDNQPQHF
TGCGCCAGCAGCCAGGCCACAGGGGGCACGGACAATCAGCCCCAGCATTTT
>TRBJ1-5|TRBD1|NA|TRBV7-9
CASSLEAGGAQPQHF
TGTGCCAGCAGCTTAGAGGCAGGGGGCGCTCAGCCCCAGCATTTT
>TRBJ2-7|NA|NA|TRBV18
CASQAQGSNYEQYF
TGTGCCAGCCAGGCACAGGGTTCGAACTACGAGCAGTACTTC
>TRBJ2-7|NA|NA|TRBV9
CASSVGGGGGHEQYF
TGTGCCAGCAGCGTAGGTGGGGGAGGCGGGCACGAGCAGTACTTC
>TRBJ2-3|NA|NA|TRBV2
CASTGGFGTDTQYF
TGTGCCAGCACCGGAGGGTTTGGCACAGATACGCAGTATTTT
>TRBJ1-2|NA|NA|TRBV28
CASSFAGNYGYTF
TGTGCCAGCAGTTTTGCGGGGAACTATGGCTACACCTTC
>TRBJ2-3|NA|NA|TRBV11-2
CASSWGLPPDTQYF
TGTGCCAGCAGCTGGGGCCTGCCCCCAGATACGCAGTATTTT
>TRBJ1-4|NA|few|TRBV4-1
CASSQPRVGRKLFF
TGCGCCAGCAGCCAACCCAGGGTAGGGCGAAAACTGTTTTTT
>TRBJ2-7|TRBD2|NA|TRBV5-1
CASSLGPTSGGEAAQYF
TGCGCCAGCAGCTTGGGACCTACTAGCGGGGGGGAGGCCGCGCAGTACTTC
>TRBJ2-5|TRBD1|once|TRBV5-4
CASSGDREETQYF
TGTGCCAGCAGCGGGGACAGGGAGGAGACCCAGTACTTC
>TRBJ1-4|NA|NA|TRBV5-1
CASSPQGFNEKLFF
TGCGCCAGCAGCCCCCAGGGGTTTAATGAAAAACTGTTTTTT
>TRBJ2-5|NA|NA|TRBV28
CASSLYTGWGQETQYF
TGTGCCAGCAGTTTATATACAGGGTGGGGACAAGAGACCCAGTACTTC
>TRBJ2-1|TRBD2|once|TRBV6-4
CASSDSPSGGNEQFF
TGTGCCAGCAGTGACTCGCCTAGCGGGGGGAATGAGCAGTTCTTC
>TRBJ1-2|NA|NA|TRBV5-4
CASSFMGGNYGYTF
TGTGCCAGCAGCTTTATGGGGGGTAACTATGGCTACACCTTC
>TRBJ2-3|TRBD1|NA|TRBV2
CASRQGIVTDTQYF
TGTGCCAGTCGACAGGGTATCGTCACAGATACGCAGTATTTT
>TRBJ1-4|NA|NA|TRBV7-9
CASSLFVGAEKEKLFF
TGTGCCAGCAGCTTATTCGTGGGGGCTGAGAAAGAAAAACTGTTTTTT
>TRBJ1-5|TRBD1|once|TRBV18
CASSPQGAYGNNQPQHF
TGTGCCAGCTCACCCCAGGGGGCGTATGGAAACAATCAGCCCCAGCATTTT
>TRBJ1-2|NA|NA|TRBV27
CASSPRGRDYGYTF
TGTGCCAGCAGTCCCCGGGGAAGGGACTATGGCTACACCTTC
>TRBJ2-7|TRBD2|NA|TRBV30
CAWSVASGPYEQYF
TGTGCCTGGAGTGTCGCTAGCGGGCCGTACGAGCAGTACTTC
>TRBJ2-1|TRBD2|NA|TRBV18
CASSPASGRANEQFF
TGTGCCAGCTCACCTGCGAGCGGGAGGGCCAATGAGCAGTTCTTC
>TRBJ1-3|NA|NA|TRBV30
CAHTLGRGSGNTIYF
TGTGCACACACCCTGGGCAGGGGCTCTGGAAACACCATATATTTT
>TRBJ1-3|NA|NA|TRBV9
CASSLLGGTNSGNTIYF
TGTGCCAGCAGCCTTCTCGGGGGGACGAACTCTGGAAACACCATATATTTT
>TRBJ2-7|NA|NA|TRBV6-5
CASSRDSSSYEQYF
TGTGCCAGCAGTCGTGACAGCTCCTCCTACGAGCAGTACTTC
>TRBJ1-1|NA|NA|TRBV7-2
CASSLAPDSEAFF
TGTGCCAGCAGCTTAGCGCCAGACAGTGAAGCTTTCTTT
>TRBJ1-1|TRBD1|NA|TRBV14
CASSQGRLVQGTNTEAFF
TGTGCCAGCAGCCAAGGTCGCCTGGTACAGGGGACGAACACTGAAGCTTTCTTT
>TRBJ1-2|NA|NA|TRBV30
CAWSLGDYGYTF
TGTGCCTGGAGCCTAGGGGACTATGGCTACACCTTC
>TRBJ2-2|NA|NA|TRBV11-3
CASSLGRYTGELFF
TGTGCCAGCAGCCTCGGGAGATACACCGGGGAGCTGTTTTTT
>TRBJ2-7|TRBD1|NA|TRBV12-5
CASGLVTGDRDYEQYF
TGTGCTAGTGGTTTGGTAACCGGGGACAGGGATTACGAGCAGTACTTC
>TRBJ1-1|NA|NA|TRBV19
CASRTEQGNTEAFF
TGTGCCAGTAGGACCGAACAGGGCAACACTGAAGCTTTCTTT
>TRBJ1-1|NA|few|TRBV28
CASSKGGASEAFF
TGTGCCAGCAGCAAAGGGGGGGCGAGTGAAGCTTTCTTT
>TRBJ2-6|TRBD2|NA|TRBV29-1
CSVAYTPASGSRAPAGANVLTF
TGCAGCGTTGCGTATACCCCGGCTAGCGGGAGTAGGGCCCCGGCGGGGGCCAACGTCCTGACTTTC
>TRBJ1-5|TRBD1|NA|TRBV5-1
CASSLTGDQPQHF
TGCGCCAGCAGCTTGACAGGGGATCAGCCCCAGCATTTT
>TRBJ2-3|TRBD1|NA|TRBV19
CASFGQGVTDTQYF
TGTGCCAGCTTCGGACAGGGGGTTACAGATACGCAGTATTTT
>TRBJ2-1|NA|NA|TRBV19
CASSPEDKRAASEQFF
TGTGCCAGTAGCCCCGAAGACAAGCGGGCCGCTAGTGAGCAGTTCTTC
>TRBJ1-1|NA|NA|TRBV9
CASSSKAGPGTEAFF
TGTGCCAGCAGCTCGAAGGCGGGGCCGGGCACTGAAGCTTTCTTT
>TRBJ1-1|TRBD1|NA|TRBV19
CASSITGQGDTEAFF
TGTGCCAGTAGTATAACCGGACAGGGGGACACTGAAGCTTTCTTT